This T cell receptor (beta chain) was profiled in a study of blood T cell repertoires in COVID-19. The repertoire was sequenced with immunoSEQ multiplex PCR; TCRdb's copy has only in-frame clones and lacks some. The sample consists of around 400,000 clones, over 80% of them appearing once. All enrollees were roughly 18 to 95 years old and from approximately 25 US areas. Participants' reported clinical history set cohort assignment. Recovered Cohort 3 donors showed two negative PCRs, clearance, or symptom resolution. V shed 4 bases and J 8 bases; nucleotides not matched to a gene: 14. Germline V gives CDR1 SGHRS, CDR2 YFSETQ. The length of the CDR3 is 16 residues.

The clonotype comes from a woman in her forties or fifties who had recovered from COVID-19. Sequencing was carried out using PBMCs or T cells enriched from blood (not recorded which). The V gene is TRBV5-1, the J gene TRBJ2-1; 8 bases are shared with TRBD1. CDR3 protein: CASSLRPGQGWYEQFF. The CDR3 coding sequence is TGCGCCAGCAGCCTTCGACCCGGACAGGGCTGGTATGAGCAGTTCTTC.